This TCR beta chain was recovered during a study of shared clonotypes between healthy human individuals. The CDR3 runs 16 residues. Between the trimmed V and J ends, which lost 1 base and 2 bases, there was a span of 15 bases. Germline loops: CDR1 MDHEN, CDR2 SYDVKM. All the donors were Caucasian adults who lived in Nashville, Tennessee. Sequencing used immunoSEQ multiplex PCR; TCRdb keeps in-frame clones, though not all of them. The table shows about 2.4 million clones, with approximately 93% occurring only once. The chain employs TRBV28 and TRBJ2-7, with a weak D call TRBD2 (7 bases). This receptor was obtained from a man aged 18 to 29 in good health. Some clones in this sample may be carry-over from other donors' samples. Sequencing was performed on naive CD4+ T cells from PBMCs. Sample subset: CD45RA+ positively selected. The CDR3 here is CASSLSTGRGTYEQYF. The CDR3 nucleotides are TGTGCCAGCAGTTTATCGACGGGGAGGGGGACCTACGAGCAGTACTTC.